This T cell receptor (beta chain) is drawn from a study of blood T cell repertoires in COVID-19. Data came from immunoSEQ multiplex PCR; TCRdb stores just in-frame clones and leaves some out. The repertoire includes a few hundred thousand clones, around nine tenths of them detected once, and approximately 10% sits in the top ten. Germline values: CDR1 SNHLY, CDR2 FYNNEI. The CDR3 sequence is 13 residues long. The ends lost 6 bases at V and 4 bases at J; junction bases unmatched: 6. The sample holds one count of this clone. Sequencing was carried out using peripheral blood. The J gene is TRBJ2-7, the V gene TRBV2; 7 nucleotides line up with TRBD1. The TCR sequence derives from a woman aged 25-40 years with COVID-19, enrolled during active disease. CDR3 loop: CASSRDSNYEQYF. CDR3 nucleotide sequence: TGTGCCAGCAGCCGGGACAGCAATTACGAGCAGTACTTC.